The 7 T cell receptor beta chains given below trace back to one sample, sequenced in a study of T cell repertoires in aging, cancer and after chemotherapy. The template was genomic DNA from peripheral blood, not RNA. Multiplex touch-down PCR with TRB-A/B primers amplified rearranged V-D-J TRB sequences. TCRdb reanalysed the multiplex PCR reads using MiXCR and keeps one entry per CDR3 protein. Of about 720 distinct CDR3 sequences in the sample, roughly 25% were seen once. Material: blood. These receptors all stem from a human donor with a solid tumor.

In its sample, this clonotype is large. V gene TRBV7-6 combines with J gene TRBJ2-3; TRBD2 matches at 7 bases. CDR1 is SGHVS and CDR2 is FNYEAQ in the germline V gene. Trimming removed 2 bases from V and 3 bases from J; junction bases left unmatched: 8. The CDR3 has 16 residues. This CDR3 is CASSLRPSGFTDTQYF. The CDR3, as DNA: TGTGCCAGCAGCTTACGGCCTAGCGGATTTACAGATACGCAGTATTTT.

By share of the sample, this clonotype is medium-sized. The chain links TRBV10-3 to TRBJ2-1; 11 bases are a match to TRBD2. The CDR3 is 18 amino acids. In germline, CDR1 is ENHRY, CDR2 SYGVKD. V dropped 7 bases and J dropped 8; count of bases not matched to a gene: 19. In DNA, the CDR3 is TGTGCCATCATGGCTCACCAGGCCGGGACTAGCGGTTGGGATGAGCAGTTCTTC. Protein: CAIMAHQAGTSGWDEQFF.

This clonotype is large by share. The chain carries TRBV6-5 and TRBJ2-7; D possibly corresponds to TRBD2 (5 bases). CDR1 is MNHEY and CDR2 is SVGAGI in the germline V gene. Trimming shortened V by 7 bases and J by 6 bases, and 16 bases separated the two germline ends. CDR3 length: 13 residues. CDR3 DNA: TGTGCCAGCACCCAGAGGGAAGGGTCCGAGCAGTACTTC. This sequence encodes CASTQREGSEQYF.

CDR3 sequence: CASSLSPLIYGYTF. The DNA for the CDR3 is TGTGCCAGCAGTTTATCGCCACTTATCTATGGCTACACCTTC. This chain joins TRBV27 and TRBJ1-2; D ambiguous. The germline V and J ends were trimmed by 0 bases and 4 bases, with 9 bases remaining between them. Germline V gene lookup returns CDR1 MNHEY and CDR2 SMNVEV (reference sequence). The CDR3 sequence is 14 residues long.

This sequence joins TRBV10-1 and TRBJ2-3; D call uncertain. This CDR3 spans 13 amino acids. Between the trimmed V and J ends, which lost 0 bases and 6 bases, there was a span of 7 bases. Germline V gene data show CDR1 as WNHNN and CDR2 as SYGVQD (reference sequence). The CDR3 DNA is TGCGCCAGCAGTGAGTCGCTTGGCGATACGCAGTATTTT. This sequence encodes CASSESLGDTQYF.

V gene TRBV18 combines with J gene TRBJ2-1; D not certain. V was clipped by 3 bases and J by 5 bases, with 17 bases between them. Germline loops: CDR1 KGHSH, CDR2 LQKENI. The CDR3 is made up of 16 amino acids. The CDR3 spells CASSPSYSRGNNEQFF. The CDR3 nucleotides are TGTGCCAGCTCACCTTCGTACAGCCGAGGAAACAATGAGCAGTTCTTC.

The chain carries TRBV19 and TRBJ1-1; unclear D gene. Germline V lookup: CDR1 LNHDA, CDR2 SQIVND (reference sequence). The CDR3 extends over 15 amino acids. The V end was cut by 6 bases, the J end by 1 base, with 15 bases between. The CDR3 sequence: CASRNTGRGNTEAFF. CDR3 in DNA: TGTGCCAGTAGAAACACCGGACGAGGGAACACTGAAGCTTTCTTT.